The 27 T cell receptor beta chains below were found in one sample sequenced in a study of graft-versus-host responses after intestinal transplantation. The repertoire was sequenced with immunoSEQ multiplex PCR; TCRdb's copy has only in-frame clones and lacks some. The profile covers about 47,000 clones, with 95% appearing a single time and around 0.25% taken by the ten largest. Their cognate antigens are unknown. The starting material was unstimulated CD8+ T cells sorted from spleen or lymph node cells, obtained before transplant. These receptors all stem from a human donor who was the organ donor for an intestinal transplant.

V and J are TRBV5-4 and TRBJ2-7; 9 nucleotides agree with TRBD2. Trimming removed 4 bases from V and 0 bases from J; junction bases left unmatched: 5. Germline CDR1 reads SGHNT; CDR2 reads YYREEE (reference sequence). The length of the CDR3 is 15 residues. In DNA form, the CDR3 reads TGTGCCAGCAGCCCGCAGCGGGGGGCCTCCTACGAGCAGTACTTC. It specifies CASSPQRGASYEQYF.

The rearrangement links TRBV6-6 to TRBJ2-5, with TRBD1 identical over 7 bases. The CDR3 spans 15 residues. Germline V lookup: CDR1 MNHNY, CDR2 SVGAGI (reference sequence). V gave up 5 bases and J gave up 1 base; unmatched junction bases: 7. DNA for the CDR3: TGTGCCAGCAGTCCTCAAGGACAGGTCCAAGAGACCCAGTACTTC. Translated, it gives CASSPQGQVQETQYF.

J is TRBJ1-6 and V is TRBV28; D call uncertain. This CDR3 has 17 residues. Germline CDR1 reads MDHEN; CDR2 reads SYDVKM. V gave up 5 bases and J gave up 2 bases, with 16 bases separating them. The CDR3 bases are TGTGCCAGCAGTCCGGTCTCAGCCATTCCCTATAATTCACCCCTCCACTTT. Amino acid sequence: CASSPVSAIPYNSPLHF.

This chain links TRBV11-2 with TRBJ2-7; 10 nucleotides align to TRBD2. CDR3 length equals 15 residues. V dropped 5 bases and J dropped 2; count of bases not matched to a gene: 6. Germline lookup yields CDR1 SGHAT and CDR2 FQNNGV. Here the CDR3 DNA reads TGTGCCAGCAGCCTTCGGACTAGCGGCACCTACGAGCAGTACTTC. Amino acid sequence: CASSLRTSGTYEQYF.

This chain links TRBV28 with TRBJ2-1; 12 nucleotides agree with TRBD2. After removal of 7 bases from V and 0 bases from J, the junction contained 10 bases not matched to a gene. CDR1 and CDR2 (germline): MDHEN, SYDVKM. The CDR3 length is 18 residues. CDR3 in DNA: TGTGCCAGCACCCCCGGGGCTAGCGGGGGGGCCTCCTACAATGAGCAGTTCTTC. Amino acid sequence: CASTPGASGGASYNEQFF. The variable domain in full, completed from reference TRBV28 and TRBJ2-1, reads DVKVTQSSRYLVKRTGEKVFLECVQDMDHENMFWYRQDPGLGLRLIYFSYDVKMKEKGDIPEGYSVSREKKERFSLILESASTNQTSMYLCASTPGASGGASYNEQFFGPGTRLTVL.

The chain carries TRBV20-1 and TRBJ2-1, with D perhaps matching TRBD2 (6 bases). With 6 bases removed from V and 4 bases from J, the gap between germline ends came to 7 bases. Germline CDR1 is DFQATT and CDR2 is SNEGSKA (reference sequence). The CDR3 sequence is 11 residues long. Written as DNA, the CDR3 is TGCAGTGCGGAGGGTTACAATGAGCAGTTCTTC. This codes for CSAEGYNEQFF.

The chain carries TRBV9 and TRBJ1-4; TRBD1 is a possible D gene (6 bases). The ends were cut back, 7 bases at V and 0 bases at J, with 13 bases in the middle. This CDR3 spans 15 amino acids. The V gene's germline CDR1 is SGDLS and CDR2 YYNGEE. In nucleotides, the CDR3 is TGTGCCAGCGGCCCGGACAGTGCAACTAATGAAAAACTGTTTTTT. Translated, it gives CASGPDSATNEKLFF.

As DNA, the CDR3 is TGTGCCAGCAGCGACCGACAGGGCCCGAACACCGGGGAGCTGTTTTTT. It yields the protein CASSDRQGPNTGELFF. This chain links TRBV9 with TRBJ2-2, with 7 bases fitting TRBD1. V lost 3 bases, J lost 0 bases, and 5 bases stayed unmatched. Per the germline V gene, CDR1 is SGDLS and CDR2 is YYNGEE. CDR3 length equals 16 residues.

CDR3 sequence (DNA): TGTGCCAGCAGCTTAGGGGGACAGACCTACGAGCAGTACTTC. Its protein is CASSLGGQTYEQYF. This sequence joins TRBV7-8 and TRBJ2-7, with TRBD1 matching 7 bases. The CDR3 contains 14 residues. Germline CDR1 is SGHVS and CDR2 is FQNEAQ. V shed 1 base and J 2 bases; nucleotides not matched to a gene: 2.

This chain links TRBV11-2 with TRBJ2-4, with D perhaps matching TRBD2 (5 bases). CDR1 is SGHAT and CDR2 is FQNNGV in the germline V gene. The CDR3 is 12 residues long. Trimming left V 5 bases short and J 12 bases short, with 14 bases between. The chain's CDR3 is CASSHPPGTQYF. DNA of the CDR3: TGTGCCAGCAGCCATCCCCCGGGAACTCAGTACTTC. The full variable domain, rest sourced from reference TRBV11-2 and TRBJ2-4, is EAGVAQSPRYKIIEKRQSVAFWCNPISGHATLYWYQQILGQGPKLLIQFQNNGVVDDSQLPKDRFSAERLKGVDSTLKIQPAKLEDSAVYLCASSHPPGTQYFGAGTRLSVL.

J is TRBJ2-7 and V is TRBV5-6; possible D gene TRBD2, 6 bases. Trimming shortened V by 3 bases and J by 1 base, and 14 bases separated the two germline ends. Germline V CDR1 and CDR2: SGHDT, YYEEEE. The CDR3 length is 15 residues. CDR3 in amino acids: CASSSGLTASYEQYF. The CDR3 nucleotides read TGTGCCAGCAGCTCGGGACTGACAGCTTCCTACGAGCAGTACTTC.

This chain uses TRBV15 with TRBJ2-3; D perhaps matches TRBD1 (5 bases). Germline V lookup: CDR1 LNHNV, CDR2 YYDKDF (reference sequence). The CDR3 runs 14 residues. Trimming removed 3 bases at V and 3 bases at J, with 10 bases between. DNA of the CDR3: TGTGCCACCAGCAGGCAGGGAACTACAGATACGCAGTATTTT. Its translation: CATSRQGTTDTQYF. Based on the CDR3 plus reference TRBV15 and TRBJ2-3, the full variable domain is DAMVIQNPRYQVTQFGKPVTLSCSQTLNHNVMYWYQQKSSQAPKLLFHYYDKDFNNEADTPDNFQSRRPNTSFCFLDIRSPGLGDTAMYLCATSRQGTTDTQYFGPGTRLTVL.

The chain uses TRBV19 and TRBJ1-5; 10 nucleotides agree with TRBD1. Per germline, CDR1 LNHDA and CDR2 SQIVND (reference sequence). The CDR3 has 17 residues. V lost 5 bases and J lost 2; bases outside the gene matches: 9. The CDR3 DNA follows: TGTGCCAGTAGTGTGACCGACGGACAGGGGGGCAATCAGCCCCAGCATTTT. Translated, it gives CASSVTDGQGGNQPQHF.

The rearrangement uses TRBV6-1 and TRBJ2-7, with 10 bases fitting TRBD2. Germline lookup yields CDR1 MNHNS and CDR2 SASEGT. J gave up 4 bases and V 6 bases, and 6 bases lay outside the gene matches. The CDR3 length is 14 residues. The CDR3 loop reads CASSDGLADYEQYF. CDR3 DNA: TGTGCCAGCAGCGACGGACTAGCGGATTACGAGCAGTACTTC.

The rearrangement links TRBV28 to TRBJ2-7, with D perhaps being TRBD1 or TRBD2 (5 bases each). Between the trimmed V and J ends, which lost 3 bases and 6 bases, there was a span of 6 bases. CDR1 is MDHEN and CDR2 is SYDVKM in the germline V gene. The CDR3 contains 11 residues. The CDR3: CASSFGGEQYF. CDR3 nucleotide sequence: TGTGCCAGCAGTTTTGGGGGCGAGCAGTACTTC.

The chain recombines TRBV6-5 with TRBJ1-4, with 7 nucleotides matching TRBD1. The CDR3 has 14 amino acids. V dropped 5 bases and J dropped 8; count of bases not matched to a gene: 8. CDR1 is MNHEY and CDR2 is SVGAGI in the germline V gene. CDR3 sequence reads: CASSPQGLGEKLFF. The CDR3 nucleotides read TGTGCCAGCAGTCCACAGGGGCTAGGGGAAAAACTGTTTTTT.

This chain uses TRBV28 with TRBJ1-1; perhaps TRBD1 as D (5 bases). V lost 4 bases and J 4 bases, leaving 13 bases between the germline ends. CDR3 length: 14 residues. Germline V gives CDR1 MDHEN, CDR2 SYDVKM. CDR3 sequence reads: CASSYRGRGTEAFF. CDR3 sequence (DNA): TGTGCCAGCAGTTACCGGGGGAGGGGCACTGAAGCTTTCTTT. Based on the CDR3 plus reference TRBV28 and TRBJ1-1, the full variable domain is DVKVTQSSRYLVKRTGEKVFLECVQDMDHENMFWYRQDPGLGLRLIYFSYDVKMKEKGDIPEGYSVSREKKERFSLILESASTNQTSMYLCASSYRGRGTEAFFGQGTRLTVV.

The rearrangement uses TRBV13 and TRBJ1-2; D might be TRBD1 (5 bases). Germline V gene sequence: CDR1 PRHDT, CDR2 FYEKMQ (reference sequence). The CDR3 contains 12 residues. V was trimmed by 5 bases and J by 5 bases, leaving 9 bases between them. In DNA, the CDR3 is TGTGCCAGCAGCCGGGGGACGTATGGCTACACCTTC. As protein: CASSRGTYGYTF. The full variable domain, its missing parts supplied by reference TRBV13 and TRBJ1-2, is AAGVIQSPRHLIKEKRETATLKCYPIPRHDTVYWYQQGPGQDPQFLISFYEKMQSDKGSIPDRFSAQQFSDYHSELNMSSLELGDSALYFCASSRGTYGYTFGSGTRLTVV.

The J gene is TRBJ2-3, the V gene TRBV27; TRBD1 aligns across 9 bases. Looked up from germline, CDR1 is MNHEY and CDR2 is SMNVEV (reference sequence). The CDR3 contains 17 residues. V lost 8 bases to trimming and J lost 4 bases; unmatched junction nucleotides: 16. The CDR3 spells CASSAGTGWIFSDTQYF. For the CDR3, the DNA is TGTGCCAGCTCAGCGGGGACAGGGTGGATATTTTCAGATACGCAGTATTTT.

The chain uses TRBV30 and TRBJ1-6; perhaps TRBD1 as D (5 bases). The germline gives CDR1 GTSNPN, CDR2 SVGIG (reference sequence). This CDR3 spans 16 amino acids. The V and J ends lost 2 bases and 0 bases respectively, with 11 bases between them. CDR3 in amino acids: CAWSIRQFSYNSPLHF. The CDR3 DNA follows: TGTGCCTGGAGTATCAGACAGTTCTCCTATAATTCACCCCTCCACTTT.

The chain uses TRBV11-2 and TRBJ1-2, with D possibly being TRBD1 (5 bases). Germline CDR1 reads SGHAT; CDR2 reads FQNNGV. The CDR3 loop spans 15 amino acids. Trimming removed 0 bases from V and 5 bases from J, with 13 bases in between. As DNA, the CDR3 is TGTGCCAGCAGCTTAGACGGGGCGGATCCGTATGGCTACACCTTC. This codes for CASSLDGADPYGYTF.

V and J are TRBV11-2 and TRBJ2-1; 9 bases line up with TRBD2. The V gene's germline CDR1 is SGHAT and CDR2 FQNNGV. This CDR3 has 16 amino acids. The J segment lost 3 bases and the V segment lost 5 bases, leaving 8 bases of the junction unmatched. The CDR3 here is CASSQTAGGLYNEQFF. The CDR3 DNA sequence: TGTGCCAGCAGCCAGACAGCGGGGGGCCTCTACAATGAGCAGTTCTTC.

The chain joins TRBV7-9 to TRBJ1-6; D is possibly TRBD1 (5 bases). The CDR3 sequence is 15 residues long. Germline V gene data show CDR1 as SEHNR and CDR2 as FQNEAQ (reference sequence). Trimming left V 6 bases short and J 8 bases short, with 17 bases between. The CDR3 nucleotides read TGTGCCAGCAGAGACCTTAAACAGGTTGATTCACCCCTCCACTTT. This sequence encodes CASRDLKQVDSPLHF.

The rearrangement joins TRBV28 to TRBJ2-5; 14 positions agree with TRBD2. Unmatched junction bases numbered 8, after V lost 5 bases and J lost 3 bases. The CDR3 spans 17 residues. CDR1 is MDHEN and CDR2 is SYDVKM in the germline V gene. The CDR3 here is CASSPTSGGAKKETQYF. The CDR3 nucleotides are TGTGCCAGCAGTCCGACTAGCGGGGGGGCGAAGAAAGAGACCCAGTACTTC.

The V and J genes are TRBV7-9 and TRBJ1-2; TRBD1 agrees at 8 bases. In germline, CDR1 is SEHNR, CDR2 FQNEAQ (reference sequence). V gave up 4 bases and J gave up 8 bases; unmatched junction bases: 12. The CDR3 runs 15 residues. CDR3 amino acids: CASSSSEQGARGYTF. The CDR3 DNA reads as TGTGCCAGCAGCTCGTCGGAGCAGGGGGCGAGGGGCTACACCTTC.

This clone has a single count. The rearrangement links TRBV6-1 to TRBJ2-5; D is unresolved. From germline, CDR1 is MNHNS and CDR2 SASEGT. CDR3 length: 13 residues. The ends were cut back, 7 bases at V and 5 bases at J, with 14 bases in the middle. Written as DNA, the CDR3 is TGTGCCAGCAAGGGTACGACCCGCGAGACCCAGTACTTC. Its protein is CASKGTTRETQYF.

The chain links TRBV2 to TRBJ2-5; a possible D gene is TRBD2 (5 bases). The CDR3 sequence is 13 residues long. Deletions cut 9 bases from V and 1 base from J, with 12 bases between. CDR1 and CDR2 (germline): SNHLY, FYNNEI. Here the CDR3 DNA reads TGTGCCAGTGAACTAGAGGGCCAAGAGACCCAGTACTTC. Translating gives CASELEGQETQYF.